This TCR beta chain emerged from a study of T cell responses to AZD1222 COVID-19 vaccine. Study in general: Pooled together were second doses at about 4 or about 12 weeks. Findings of the study overall: Seropositive at baseline were only 5 to 7 AZD1222 recipients.

Some clones are missing from TCRdb's copy, which holds only in-frame ones; the method was immunoSEQ multiplex PCR. This sample has approximately 85,000 clones, with 86% found just once. Note on this clone: Its antigen is not known.

The sequence came from an adult in good health. This specimen was peripheral blood, taken on day 0 of AZD1222 vaccination.

The CDR3 coding sequence is TGTGCCAGCAGTTACGTCCCAGGAGACGGCTACACCTTC. Protein sequence: CASSYVPGDGYTF. The chain uses TRBV6-2 or TRBV6-3 and TRBJ1-2; no reliable D call. The CDR3 is 13 amino acids. Per the germline V gene, CDR1 is MNHEY and CDR2 is SVGEGT. V lost 2 bases, J lost 8 bases, and 12 bases lay in between.